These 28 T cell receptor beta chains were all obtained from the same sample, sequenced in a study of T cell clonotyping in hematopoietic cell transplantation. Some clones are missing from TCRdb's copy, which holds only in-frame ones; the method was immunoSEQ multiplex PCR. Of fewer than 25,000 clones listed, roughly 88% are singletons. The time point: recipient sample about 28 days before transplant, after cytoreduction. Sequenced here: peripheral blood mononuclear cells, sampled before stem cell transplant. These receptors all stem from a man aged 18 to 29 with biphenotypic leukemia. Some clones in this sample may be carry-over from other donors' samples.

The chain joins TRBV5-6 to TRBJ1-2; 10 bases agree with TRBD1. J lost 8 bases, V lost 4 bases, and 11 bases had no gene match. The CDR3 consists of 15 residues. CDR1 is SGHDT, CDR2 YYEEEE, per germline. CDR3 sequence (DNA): TGTGCCAGCAGCGGAGGCGTGACAGGGGGCGGGGGCTACACCTTC. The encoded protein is CASSGGVTGGGGYTF.

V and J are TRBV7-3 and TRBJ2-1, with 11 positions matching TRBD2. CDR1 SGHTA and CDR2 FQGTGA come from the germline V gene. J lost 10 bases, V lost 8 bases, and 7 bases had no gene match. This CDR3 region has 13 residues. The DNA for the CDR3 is TGTGCCAGCGGATTAGCGGGAGGGCAAGAGCAGTTCTTC. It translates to CASGLAGGQEQFF. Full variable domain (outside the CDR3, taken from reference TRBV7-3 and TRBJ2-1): GAGVSQTPSNKVTEKGKYVELRCDPISGHTALYWYRQSLGQGPEFLIYFQGTGAADDSGLPNDRFFAVRPEGSVSTLKIQRTERGDSAVYLCASGLAGGQEQFFGPGTRLTVL.

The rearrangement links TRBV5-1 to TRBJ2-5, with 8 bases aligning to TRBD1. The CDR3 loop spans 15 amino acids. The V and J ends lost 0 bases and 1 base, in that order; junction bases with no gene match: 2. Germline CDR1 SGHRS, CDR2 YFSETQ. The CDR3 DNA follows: TGCGCCAGCAGCTTGGAGACAGGGGTCCAAGAGACCCAGTACTTC. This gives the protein CASSLETGVQETQYF.

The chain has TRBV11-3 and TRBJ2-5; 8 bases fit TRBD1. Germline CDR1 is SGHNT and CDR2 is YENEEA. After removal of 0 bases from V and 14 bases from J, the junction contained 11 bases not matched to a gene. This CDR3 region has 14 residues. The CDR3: CASSLEGRDRILYF. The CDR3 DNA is TGTGCCAGCAGCTTAGAGGGCCGGGACAGGATCTTATACTTC.

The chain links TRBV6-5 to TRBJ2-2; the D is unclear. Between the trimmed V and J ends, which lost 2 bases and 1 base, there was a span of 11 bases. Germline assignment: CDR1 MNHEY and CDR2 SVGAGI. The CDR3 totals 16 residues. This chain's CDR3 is CASSYGETLNTGELFF. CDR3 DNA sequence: TGTGCCAGCAGTTACGGCGAAACTTTGAACACCGGGGAGCTGTTTTTT.

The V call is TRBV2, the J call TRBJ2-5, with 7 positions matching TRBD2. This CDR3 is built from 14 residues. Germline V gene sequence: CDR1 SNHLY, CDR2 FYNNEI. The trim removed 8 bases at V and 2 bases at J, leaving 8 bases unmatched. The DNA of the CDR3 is TGTGCCAGCCGCCGTGTTAGCGGGCAAGAGACCCAGTACTTC. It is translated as CASRRVSGQETQYF.

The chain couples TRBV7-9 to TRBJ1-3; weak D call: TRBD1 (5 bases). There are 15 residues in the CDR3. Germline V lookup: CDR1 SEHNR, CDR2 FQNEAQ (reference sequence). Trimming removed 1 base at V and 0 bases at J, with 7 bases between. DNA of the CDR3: TGTGCCAGCAGCTTAGGAGGGGTCTCTGGAAACACCATATATTTT. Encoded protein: CASSLGGVSGNTIYF.

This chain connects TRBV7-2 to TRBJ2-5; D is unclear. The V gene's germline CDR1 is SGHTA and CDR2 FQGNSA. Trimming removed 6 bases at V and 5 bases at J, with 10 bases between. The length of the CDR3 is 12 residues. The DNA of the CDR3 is TGTGCCAGCAGTCATATTCCGGAGACCCAGTACTTC. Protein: CASSHIPETQYF.

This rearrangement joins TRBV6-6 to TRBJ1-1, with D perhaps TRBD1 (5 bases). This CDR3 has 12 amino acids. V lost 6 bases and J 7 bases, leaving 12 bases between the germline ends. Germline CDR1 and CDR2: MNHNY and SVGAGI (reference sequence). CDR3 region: CASRGWGIEAFF. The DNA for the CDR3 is TGTGCCAGCAGGGGATGGGGGATTGAAGCTTTCTTT.

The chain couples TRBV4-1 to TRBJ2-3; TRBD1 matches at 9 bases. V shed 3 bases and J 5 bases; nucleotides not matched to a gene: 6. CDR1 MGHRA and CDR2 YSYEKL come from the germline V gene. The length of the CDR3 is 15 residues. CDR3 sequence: CASSQTTGGLDTQYF. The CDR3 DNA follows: TGCGCCAGCAGCCAGACAACAGGGGGCTTAGATACGCAGTATTTT.

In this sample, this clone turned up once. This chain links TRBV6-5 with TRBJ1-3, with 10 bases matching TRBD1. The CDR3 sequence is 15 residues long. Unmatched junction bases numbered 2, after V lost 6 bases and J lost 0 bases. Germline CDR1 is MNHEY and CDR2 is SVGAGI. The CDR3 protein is CASRRDRGSGNTIYF. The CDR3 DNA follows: TGTGCCAGCAGAAGGGACAGGGGCTCTGGAAACACCATATATTTT.

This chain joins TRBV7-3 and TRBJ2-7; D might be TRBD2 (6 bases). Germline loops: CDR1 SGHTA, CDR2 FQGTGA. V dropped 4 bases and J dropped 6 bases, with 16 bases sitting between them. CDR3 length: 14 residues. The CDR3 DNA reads TGTGCCAGCAGCTCCTCCAGGGAGGCCCCCGAGCAGTACTTC. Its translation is CASSSSREAPEQYF.

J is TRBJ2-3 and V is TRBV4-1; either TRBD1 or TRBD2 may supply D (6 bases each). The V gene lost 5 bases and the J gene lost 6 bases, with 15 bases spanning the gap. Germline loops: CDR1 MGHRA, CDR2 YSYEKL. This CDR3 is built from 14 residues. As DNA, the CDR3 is TGCGCCAGCAGCGGGGGGCGGGGCGGGGATACGCAGTATTTT. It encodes CASSGGRGGDTQYF.

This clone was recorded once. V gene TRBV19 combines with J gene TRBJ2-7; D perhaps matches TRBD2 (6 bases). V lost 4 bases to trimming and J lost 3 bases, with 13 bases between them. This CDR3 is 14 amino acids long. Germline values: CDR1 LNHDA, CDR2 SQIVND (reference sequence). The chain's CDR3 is CASSTRTIYYEQYF. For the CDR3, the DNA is TGTGCCAGTAGTACCCGGACTATTTACTACGAGCAGTACTTC.

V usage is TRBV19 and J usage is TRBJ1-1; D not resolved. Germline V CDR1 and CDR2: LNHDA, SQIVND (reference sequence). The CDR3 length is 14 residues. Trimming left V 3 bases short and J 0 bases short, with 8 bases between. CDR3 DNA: TGTGCCAGTAGTATTCGCACCTTGAACACTGAAGCTTTCTTT. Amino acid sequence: CASSIRTLNTEAFF.

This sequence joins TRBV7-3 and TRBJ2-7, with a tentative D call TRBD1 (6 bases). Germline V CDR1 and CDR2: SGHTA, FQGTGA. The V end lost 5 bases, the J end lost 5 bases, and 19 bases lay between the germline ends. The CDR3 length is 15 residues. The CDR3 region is CASSRTEQGVDEQYF. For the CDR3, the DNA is TGTGCCAGCAGCCGAACCGAACAGGGCGTAGACGAGCAGTACTTC.

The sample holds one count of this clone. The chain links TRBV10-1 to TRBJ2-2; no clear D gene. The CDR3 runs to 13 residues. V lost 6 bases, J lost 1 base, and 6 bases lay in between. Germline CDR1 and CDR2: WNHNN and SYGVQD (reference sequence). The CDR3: CASRSENTGELFF. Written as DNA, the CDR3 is TGCGCCAGCAGGTCAGAGAACACCGGGGAGCTGTTTTTT.

CDR3 sequence (DNA): TGTGCCAGCAGCTTAGAGACAGTCTATGGCTACACCTTC. It codes for CASSLETVYGYTF. This rearrangement joins TRBV7-2 to TRBJ1-2; weak D call: TRBD1 (5 bases). The V gene's germline CDR1 is SGHTA and CDR2 FQGNSA. The CDR3 loop spans 13 amino acids. The V gene lost 1 base and the J gene lost 4 bases, with 7 bases spanning the gap.

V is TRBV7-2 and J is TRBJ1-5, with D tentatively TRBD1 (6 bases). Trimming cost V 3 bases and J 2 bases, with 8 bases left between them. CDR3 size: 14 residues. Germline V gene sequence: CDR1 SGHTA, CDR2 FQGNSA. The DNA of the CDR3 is TGTGCCAGCAGCTTTTCAGGGGGCAATCAGCCCCAGCATTTT. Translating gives CASSFSGGNQPQHF.

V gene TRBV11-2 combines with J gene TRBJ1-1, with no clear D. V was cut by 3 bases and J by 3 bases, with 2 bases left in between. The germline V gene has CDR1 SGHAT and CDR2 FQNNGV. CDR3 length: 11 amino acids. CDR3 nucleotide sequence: TGTGCCAGCAGCTTTTACACTGAAGCTTTCTTT. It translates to CASSFYTEAFF.

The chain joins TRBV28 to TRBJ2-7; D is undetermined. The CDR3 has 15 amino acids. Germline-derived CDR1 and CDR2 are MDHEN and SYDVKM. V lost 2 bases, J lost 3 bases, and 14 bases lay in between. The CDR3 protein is CASSLKVYRSYEQYF. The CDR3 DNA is TGTGCCAGCAGTTTAAAAGTCTACCGAAGCTACGAGCAGTACTTC.

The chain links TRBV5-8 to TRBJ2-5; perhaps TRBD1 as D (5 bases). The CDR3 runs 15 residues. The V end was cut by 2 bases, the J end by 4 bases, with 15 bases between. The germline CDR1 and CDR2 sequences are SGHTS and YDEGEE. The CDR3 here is CASSLSQGVRETQYF. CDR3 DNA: TGTGCCAGCAGCTTATCCCAGGGCGTGAGAGAGACCCAGTACTTC.

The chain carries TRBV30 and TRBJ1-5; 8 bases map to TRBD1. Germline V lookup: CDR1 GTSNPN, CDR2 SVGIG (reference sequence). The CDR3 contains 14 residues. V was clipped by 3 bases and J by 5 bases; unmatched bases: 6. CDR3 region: CAWSRTGNYQPQHF. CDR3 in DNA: TGTGCCTGGAGCAGGACAGGGAACTATCAGCCCCAGCATTTT.

CDR3 DNA: TGTGCCAGCGGGATCGGGGGGCCCGAGCCCCAGCATTTT. Encoded protein: CASGIGGPEPQHF. This chain joins TRBV6-5 and TRBJ1-5; D is perhaps TRBD1 (6 bases). The CDR3 totals 13 residues. The germline gives CDR1 MNHEY, CDR2 SVGAGI. V dropped 8 bases and J dropped 8 bases, with 16 bases sitting between them.

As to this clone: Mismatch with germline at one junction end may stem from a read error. The CDR3 DNA follows: TGTGCCAGCAGCATAGGACAGCATTCACCCCTCCACTTT. Residues: CASSIGQHSPLHF. The V and J genes are TRBV13 and TRBJ1-6; D may be TRBD1 (6 bases). This CDR3 region has 13 residues. CDR1 is PRHDT, CDR2 FYEKMQ, per germline (reference sequence).

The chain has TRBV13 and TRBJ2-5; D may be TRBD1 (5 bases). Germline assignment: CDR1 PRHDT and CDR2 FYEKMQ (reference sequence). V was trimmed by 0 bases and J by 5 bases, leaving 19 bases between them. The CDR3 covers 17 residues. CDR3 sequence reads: CASSLGWGGAVYETQYF. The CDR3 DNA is TGTGCCAGCAGCTTAGGTTGGGGTGGGGCCGTCTATGAGACCCAGTACTTC.

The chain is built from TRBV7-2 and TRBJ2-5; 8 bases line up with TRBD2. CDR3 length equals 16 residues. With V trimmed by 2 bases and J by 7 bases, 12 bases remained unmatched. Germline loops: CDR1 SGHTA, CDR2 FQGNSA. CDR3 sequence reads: CASSLSWAGGEGTQYF. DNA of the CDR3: TGTGCCAGCAGCTTATCTTGGGCGGGAGGCGAGGGGACCCAGTACTTC.

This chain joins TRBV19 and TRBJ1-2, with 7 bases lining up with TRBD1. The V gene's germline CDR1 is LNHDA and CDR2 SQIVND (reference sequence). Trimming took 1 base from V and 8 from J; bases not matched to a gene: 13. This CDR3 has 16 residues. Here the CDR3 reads CASSIGAGDRARGYTF. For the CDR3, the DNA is TGTGCCAGTAGTATAGGCGCCGGTGACAGGGCACGGGGCTACACCTTC.